The rows below give T cell receptor beta chains drawn from one sample of a study of blood T cells in healthy people across ages. TCRdb analysed the 5' RACE reads with MiXCR anew, one entry per CDR3 protein. The sample consists of about 570,000 distinct CDR3 sequences, approximately 25% of them appearing once. Specimen: blood. The receptors shown here come from an older woman in good health. CDR3s include the opening cysteine and the closing phenylalanine or tryptophan. Fields, in order: D gene, J gene, V gene, clone size, CDR3 DNA, CDR3 protein. The D gene is left open where the match is weak. Only part of the rows carry a size: once, few, many, or a class if the clone is expanded.

TRBD1 TRBJ2-3 TRBV3-1 few TGTGCCAGCAGCCAAGGGACAGGGGTACCCACAGATACGCAGTATTTT CASSQGTGVPTDTQYF
NA TRBJ2-3 TRBV5-1 NA TGCGCCAGCAGCTTGCTGGGGTATCGCACAGATACGCAGTATTTT CASSLLGYRTDTQYF
NA TRBJ2-6 TRBV3-1 once TGTGCCAGCAGCCAAGTCGCCTCTGGGGCCAACGTCCTGACTTTC CASSQVASGANVLTF
TRBD1 TRBJ2-4 TRBV6-5 NA TGTGCCAGCAGTAGGGGGACAGGGGCCTCCATTCAGTACTTC CASSRGTGASIQYF
TRBD1 TRBJ2-2 TRBV2 NA TGTGCCAGCAGTGGACAGGGCCCCGCGAACACCGGGGAGCTGTTTTTT CASSGQGPANTGELFF
TRBD1 TRBJ1-1 TRBV6-1 NA TGTGCCAGCAGTGTGGGACAGGGTCTGCTCACTGAAGCTTTCTTT CASSVGQGLLTEAFF
NA TRBJ2-2 TRBV20-1 few TGCAGTGCCCCAGGGTCCACCGGGGAGCTGTTTTTT CSAPGSTGELFF
TRBD2 TRBJ2-1 TRBV7-2 NA TGTGCCAGCAGCAACCAGCGGGGGTACAACAATGAGCAGTTCTTC CASSNQRGYNNEQFF
NA TRBJ1-1 TRBV6-2/TRBV6-3 NA TGTGCCAGCCGCCCCGGGGGGGGGATGTTAAACACTGAAGCTTTCTTT CASRPGGGMLNTEAFF
NA TRBJ1-4 TRBV7-9 NA TGTGCCAGCAGCTTAGGTTTATTACACCTGGGAGGCGAAAAACTGTTTTTT CASSLGLLHLGGEKLFF
TRBD1 TRBJ2-2 TRBV20-1 few TGCAGTGCCCTGGGACAGTTAAACACCGGGGAGCTGTTTTTT CSALGQLNTGELFF
NA TRBJ2-5 TRBV6-5 NA TGTGCCAGCAGTGCCTTAGGGGGTGAGACCCAGTACTTC CASSALGGETQYF
NA TRBJ1-2 TRBV20-1 NA TGCAGTGCTATAGCGCAGGCCTATGGCTACACCTTC CSAIAQAYGYTF
TRBD2 TRBJ2-3 TRBV4-1 once TGCGCCAGCAGCCAAGTGGGGACTAGCGGTTACACAGATACGCAGTATTTT CASSQVGTSGYTDTQYF
TRBD2 TRBJ2-1 TRBV4-3 few TGCGCCAGCAGCCAAGACCCAGTAGCGGGAGCGGGGTACAATGAGCAGTTCTTC CASSQDPVAGAGYNEQFF
TRBD1 TRBJ2-7 TRBV7-2 few TGTGCCAGCGCCGCGCCAGGGGGCCCGTACGAGCAGTACTTC CASAAPGGPYEQYF
TRBD2 TRBJ2-7 TRBV20-1 once TGCAGTGCTAGAGATGCCGCGGGGGGCAAACCCTACGAGCAGTACTTC CSARDAAGGKPYEQYF
NA TRBJ1-2 TRBV5-6 few TGTGCCAGCAGCGACCACCCGACCGGGGGCTACACCTTC CASSDHPTGGYTF
NA TRBJ2-7 TRBV10-3 NA TGTGCCATCGGGACACCATCAGAGTACGAGCAGTACTTC CAIGTPSEYEQYF
NA TRBJ2-2 TRBV20-1 few TGCAGTGCAGGCCCGGGGCTTTCCGGGGAGCTGTTTTTT CSAGPGLSGELFF
TRBD1 TRBJ2-6 TRBV7-9 NA TGTGCCAGCAGCTCCACCGGGACAGGGGGTTCTGGGGCCAACGTCCTGACTTTC CASSSTGTGGSGANVLTF
TRBD1 TRBJ2-4 TRBV6-2/TRBV6-3 NA TGTGCCAGCAAAAGGACAGGGGAAAACATTCAGTACTTC CASKRTGENIQYF
NA TRBJ2-7 TRBV5-1 NA TGCGCCAGCAGCTTGGGCCATACGACAGGCCGCTACGAGCAGTACTTC CASSLGHTTGRYEQYF
TRBD1 TRBJ1-1 TRBV19 NA TGTGCCAGTAGTATGGTCAGCCCAGGGGGCACTGAAGCTTTCTTT CASSMVSPGGTEAFF
NA TRBJ2-2 TRBV20-1 few TGCAGTGCTAGCCGGCTAGCTTTGGGCGGGGAGCTGTTTTTT CSASRLALGGELFF
TRBD2 TRBJ2-5 TRBV7-2 few TGTGCCAGCAGCTTAGTACGGACTGGTAGCGGGGGGGCCGGTGAGACCCAGTACTTC CASSLVRTGSGGAGETQYF
NA TRBJ1-1 TRBV10-3 few TGTGCCATCAGGTCGGATATGGACACTGAAGCTTTCTTT CAIRSDMDTEAFF
NA TRBJ1-1 TRBV9 NA TGTGCCAGCAGCGTAGTAGAGGGTTTCGAAGCTTTCTTT CASSVVEGFEAFF
TRBD2 TRBJ2-1 TRBV5-1 NA TGCGCCAGCAGCACTCCGGGACTAGGGTATGATCAGTTCTTC CASSTPGLGYDQFF
TRBD1 TRBJ1-2 TRBV28 few TGTGCCAGCAGGGTCGGACAGGATTATGGCTACACCTTC CASRVGQDYGYTF
NA TRBJ1-4 TRBV4-1 few TGCGCCAGCAGCCAAGATATGGTCCGGGGGAGAGAGTGGGAAAAACTGTTTTTT CASSQDMVRGREWEKLFF
NA TRBJ2-5 TRBV6-2/TRBV6-3 many TGTGCCAGCAGTTACAGGGCTACCCAAGAGACCCAGTACTTC CASSYRATQETQYF
TRBD1 TRBJ1-1 TRBV29-1 NA TGCAGCGTTAGACAGGGGGGTGGTGAAGCTTTCTTT CSVRQGGGEAFF
NA TRBJ1-4 TRBV30 NA TGTGCCTGGAGTCCTGGGGGACCGGTTAATGAAAAACTGTTTTTT CAWSPGGPVNEKLFF
NA TRBJ1-2 TRBV3-1 few TGTGCCAGCAGCCAAGAAGGCAACAGGGCAGGCTACACCTTC CASSQEGNRAGYTF
NA TRBJ1-1 TRBV20-1 few TGCAGTGCTTTGCCCCGACGGGGATGGAACACTGAAGCTTTCTTT CSALPRRGWNTEAFF
TRBD1 TRBJ2-1 TRBV11-3 NA TGTGCCAGCAGCTTACTGACCACAGGGGGCAATGAGCAGTTCTTC CASSLLTTGGNEQFF
TRBD1 TRBJ2-1 TRBV5-1 NA TGCGCCAGCAGCGCCCCACAGGGGTACAATGAGCAGTTCTTC CASSAPQGYNEQFF
NA TRBJ1-4 TRBV18 few TGTGCCAGCTCACCACAGCTCGCGACGGGAACCGAAAAACTGTTTTTT CASSPQLATGTEKLFF
NA TRBJ1-1 TRBV25-1 NA TGTGCCAGCAGTGATGGGGGTAGGACTGAAGCTTTCTTT CASSDGGRTEAFF
TRBD1 TRBJ1-4 TRBV30 few TGTGCCTGGAGTGACAGGGGGCGCGGGCGAAAGGAAAAACTGTTTTTT CAWSDRGRGRKEKLFF
NA TRBJ1-1 TRBV18 few TGTGCCAGCTCACCCATGGATTTGAACACTGAAGCTTTCTTT CASSPMDLNTEAFF